These 2 T cell receptor beta chains share one sample of origin, sequenced in a study of sequential checkpoint blockade in melanoma. Sequenced by immunoSEQ multiplex PCR; TCRdb stores in-frame clones only, minus some. The sample holds approximately 1,300 clones, roughly 65% seen once. Treatment: randomized to nivolumab then ipilimumab (arm A) or the reverse (arm B). This specimen was CD8+ T cells sorted from blood (inferred from file names), taken from a patient given nivolumab and ipilimumab in sequence. These receptors were taken from a human patient with melanoma. Some clones in this sample may be carry-over from other donors' samples.

The gene calls are TRBV5-5 and TRBJ1-5, with 10 bases lining up with TRBD1. Germline assignment: CDR1 SGHKS and CDR2 YYEKEE (reference sequence). Unmatched junction bases numbered 8, after V lost 4 bases and J lost 7 bases. This CDR3 has 15 amino acids. The CDR3 loop reads CASSRSTGGGQPQHF. The CDR3 bases are TGTGCCAGCAGCCGATCGACAGGGGGCGGACAGCCCCAGCATTTT.

The chain has TRBV2 and TRBJ2-2, with TRBD2 matching 15 bases. CDR3 length: 16 amino acids. The junction had 6 bases not matched to a gene; V was cut back by 9 bases and J by 4 bases. Germline V lookup: CDR1 SNHLY, CDR2 FYNNEI. CDR3: CARGTSGGPSTGELFF. The CDR3 DNA is TGTGCCAGGGGGACTAGCGGGGGGCCTAGCACCGGGGAGCTGTTTTTT.